These T cell receptor beta chains were read from a single sample in a study of T cells in narcolepsy. Repertoires were generated with immunoSEQ multiplex PCR, while TCRdb's copy carries only in-frame clones and drops some. Counted here are tens of thousands of clones, around 83% occurring once; the ten biggest clones make up 0.71%. The specimen sequenced was CD45RA- memory CD4+ T cells from PBMCs. These receptors came from a human donor with narcolepsy. Each CDR3 is given with its conserved first and last residue. Fields, in order: V gene, D gene, clone size, J gene, CDR3 protein, CDR3 DNA. D genes are given only for firm matches. Clone size is not always given. Where it is, it says once, few, many or a class for expanded clones.

TRBV7-3,TRBD1,-,TRBJ1-5,CASSPTGGNQPQHF,TGTGCCAGCAGCCCGACAGGGGGGAATCAGCCCCAGCATTTT
TRBV7-2,TRBD2,-,TRBJ2-5,CASSQAASGQETQYF,TGTGCCAGCAGCCAAGCGGCTAGCGGCCAAGAGACCCAGTACTTC
TRBV18,-,-,TRBJ2-2,CASSPYQGGGSGELFF,TGTGCCAGCTCACCATATCAAGGAGGAGGGTCCGGGGAGCTGTTTTTT
TRBV18,TRBD1,-,TRBJ1-5,CASSSTPGQGNQPQHF,TGTGCCAGCTCATCGACTCCGGGACAGGGGAACCAGCCCCAGCATTTT
TRBV28,TRBD1,once,TRBJ1-5,CASVTTGTGQPQHF,TGTGCCAGCGTTACGACAGGGACCGGTCAGCCCCAGCATTTT
TRBV15,-,-,TRBJ2-7,CATSSTPGSSTYEQYF,TGTGCCACCAGCAGTACCCCGGGTTCCTCAACCTACGAGCAGTACTTC
TRBV14,-,-,TRBJ2-7,CASSLGAEQYF,TGTGCCAGCAGCCTTGGGGCAGAGCAGTACTTC
TRBV19,-,-,TRBJ1-4,CASTTVATNEKLFF,TGTGCCAGTACCACGGTTGCAACTAATGAAAAACTGTTTTTT
TRBV7-9,TRBD1,-,TRBJ2-5,CASSSTGTGDQETQYF,TGTGCCAGCAGCTCTACCGGGACAGGCGATCAAGAGACCCAGTACTTC
TRBV7-3,-,-,TRBJ2-3,CASSLSQGTDTQYF,TGTGCCAGCAGCTTATCCCAGGGCACAGATACGCAGTATTTT
TRBV6-5,TRBD1,-,TRBJ1-2,CASRKQGAGGYTF,TGTGCCAGCAGAAAACAGGGGGCGGGTGGCTACACCTTC
TRBV6-1,-,-,TRBJ1-5,CASSDSTYNQPQHF,TGTGCCAGCAGTGATAGCACCTACAATCAGCCCCAGCATTTT
TRBV19,-,few,TRBJ2-7,CASSIDWGQAYEQYF,TGTGCCAGTAGTATAGATTGGGGTCAGGCCTACGAGCAGTACTTC
TRBV7-2,-,-,TRBJ2-7,CASSYVTDYEQYF,TGTGCCAGCAGCTACGTCACTGATTACGAGCAGTACTTC
TRBV11-3,TRBD1,-,TRBJ2-3,CASSPGQGGPDTQYF,TGTGCCAGCAGCCCCGGACAGGGGGGCCCAGATACGCAGTATTTT
TRBV4-3,TRBD1,-,TRBJ2-7,CASSRRQGTSYEQYF,TGCGCCAGCAGCCGTAGACAGGGTACATCCTACGAGCAGTACTTC
TRBV5-6,-,-,TRBJ2-7,CASSPGQRYHGQYF,TGTGCCAGCAGCCCGGGACAACGATACCACGGGCAGTACTTC
TRBV13,-,-,TRBJ1-1,CASSLSDRRNTEAFF,TGTGCCAGCAGCTTAAGCGACAGACGAAACACTGAAGCTTTCTTT
TRBV10-3,-,-,TRBJ1-2,CAITDGRGSYGYTF,TGTGCCATCACCGACGGGAGGGGAAGCTATGGCTACACCTTC
TRBV15,TRBD1,-,TRBJ1-5,CATSSRQGAQQPQHF,TGTGCCACCAGCAGCAGACAGGGGGCCCAACAGCCCCAGCATTTT
TRBV18,-,-,TRBJ2-5,CASSPEGRGETQYF,TGTGCCAGCTCACCAGAGGGAAGGGGAGAGACCCAGTACTTC
TRBV7-8,-,once,TRBJ1-5,CASSNPAGRGNQPQHF,TGTGCCAGCAGCAATCCCGCGGGGAGGGGGAATCAGCCCCAGCATTTT
TRBV5-1,-,-,TRBJ1-4,CASSPLRSMGEKLFF,TGCGCCAGCAGCCCGTTGAGGTCAATGGGGGAAAAACTGTTTTTT
TRBV18,-,-,TRBJ2-7,CASSLSRQATEQYF,TGTGCCAGCTCCTTATCTCGACAGGCGACCGAGCAGTACTTC
TRBV7-2,-,few,TRBJ1-6,CASSLGPYNSPLHF,TGTGCCAGCAGCTTAGGGCCGTATAATTCACCCCTCCACTTT
TRBV5-6,-,few,TRBJ1-5,CASSLGGGVSNQPQHF,TGTGCCAGCAGCTTGGGTGGGGGGGTAAGCAATCAGCCCCAGCATTTT
TRBV5-5,TRBD1,-,TRBJ1-3,CASSLGQGTSISGNTIYF,TGTGCCAGCAGCTTGGGACAGGGGACGTCGATTTCGGGAAACACCATATATTTT
TRBV9,-,-,TRBJ2-1,CASSVGVGPQHEQFF,TGTGCCAGCAGCGTAGGGGTAGGCCCTCAGCATGAGCAGTTCTTC
TRBV5-1,-,-,TRBJ1-1,CASSLELGANTEAFF,TGCGCCAGCAGCTTGGAGTTAGGGGCGAACACTGAAGCTTTCTTT
TRBV7-9,TRBD1,-,TRBJ1-4,CAVRDRREKLFF,TGTGCCGTCCGGGACAGGCGTGAAAAACTGTTTTTT
TRBV29-1,-,-,TRBJ2-1,CSVRTADEQFF,TGCAGCGTTAGGACAGCAGATGAGCAGTTCTTC
TRBV7-2,TRBD1,-,TRBJ1-2,CASSPQGDYYGYTF,TGTGCCAGCAGCCCCCAGGGGGATTATTATGGCTACACCTTC
TRBV28,-,-,TRBJ2-7,CASSFTLWELTYEQYF,TGTGCCAGCAGTTTTACTTTGTGGGAGTTGACCTACGAGCAGTACTTC
TRBV5-1,-,-,TRBJ2-2,CASSLTHKGTGELFF,TGCGCCAGCAGCTTGACGCACAAGGGCACCGGGGAGCTGTTTTTT
TRBV5-8,-,-,TRBJ1-1,CASSLEVRNTEAFF,TGTGCCAGCAGCTTGGAGGTCAGGAACACTGAAGCTTTCTTT
TRBV6-6,TRBD1,-,TRBJ1-2,CASTQIGTGNNGYTF,TGTGCCAGCACTCAAATTGGGACAGGGAATAATGGCTACACCTTC
TRBV15,TRBD1,-,TRBJ2-2,CATSRGQGAKHTGELFF,TGTGCCACCAGCAGAGGACAGGGGGCGAAGCACACCGGGGAGCTGTTTTTT
TRBV30,TRBD2,-,TRBJ2-5,CAWSGLAEQETQYF,TGTGCCTGGAGTGGACTAGCGGAGCAAGAGACCCAGTACTTC
TRBV18,-,-,TRBJ1-4,CASSPGATNEKLFF,TGTGCCAGCTCACCGGGGGCCACTAATGAAAAACTGTTTTTT
TRBV5-1,-,once,TRBJ2-3,CASSSETDTQYF,TGCGCCAGCAGCTCAGAGACAGATACGCAGTATTTT
TRBV7-9,-,once,TRBJ2-5,CASSLRTETQYF,TGTGCCAGCAGCTTGCGGACGGAGACCCAGTACTTC
TRBV15,-,-,TRBJ2-5,CATSPGRRAEETQYF,TGTGCCACCAGCCCCGGAAGGAGGGCTGAAGAGACCCAGTACTTC
TRBV5-6,-,-,TRBJ1-2,CASSLSGTGNYGYTF,TGTGCCAGCAGCTTGTCAGGGACGGGTAACTATGGCTACACCTTC